This T cell receptor (beta chain) was sequenced for a study of blood T cell repertoires in COVID-19. Trimming took 7 bases from V and 7 from J, leaving 17 bases between them. The germline V gene has CDR1 MNHEY and CDR2 SVGEGT. The CDR3 has 15 amino acids. Generated by immunoSEQ multiplex PCR, the TCRdb table keeps only in-frame clones and is missing some. The sample carries about 83,000 clones, approximately 78% recorded once. Sequencing used peripheral blood. The rearrangement joins TRBV6-2 or TRBV6-3 to TRBJ1-6; D might be TRBD1 (5 bases). This receptor was taken from a woman over 75 with acute or convalescent COVID-19. The CDR3 protein is CASTPVIRVNSPLHF. The CDR3 DNA is TGTGCCAGCACCCCCGTCATCAGGGTAAATTCACCCCTCCACTTT.